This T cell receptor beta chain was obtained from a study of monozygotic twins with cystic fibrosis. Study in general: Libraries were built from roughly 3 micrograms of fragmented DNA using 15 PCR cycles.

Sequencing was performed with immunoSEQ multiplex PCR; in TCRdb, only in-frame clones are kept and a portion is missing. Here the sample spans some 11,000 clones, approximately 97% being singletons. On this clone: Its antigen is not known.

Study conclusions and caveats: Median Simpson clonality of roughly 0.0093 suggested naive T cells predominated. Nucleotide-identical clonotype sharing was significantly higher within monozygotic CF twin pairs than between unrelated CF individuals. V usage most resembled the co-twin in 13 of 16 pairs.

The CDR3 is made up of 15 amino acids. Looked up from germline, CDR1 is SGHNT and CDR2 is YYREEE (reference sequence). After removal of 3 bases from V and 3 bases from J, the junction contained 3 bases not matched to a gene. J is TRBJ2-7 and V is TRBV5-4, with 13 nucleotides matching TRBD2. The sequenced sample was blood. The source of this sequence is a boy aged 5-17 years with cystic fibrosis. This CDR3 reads CASSSRTSGGYEQYF. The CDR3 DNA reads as TGTGCCAGCAGCTCGCGGACTAGCGGGGGCTACGAGCAGTACTTC.